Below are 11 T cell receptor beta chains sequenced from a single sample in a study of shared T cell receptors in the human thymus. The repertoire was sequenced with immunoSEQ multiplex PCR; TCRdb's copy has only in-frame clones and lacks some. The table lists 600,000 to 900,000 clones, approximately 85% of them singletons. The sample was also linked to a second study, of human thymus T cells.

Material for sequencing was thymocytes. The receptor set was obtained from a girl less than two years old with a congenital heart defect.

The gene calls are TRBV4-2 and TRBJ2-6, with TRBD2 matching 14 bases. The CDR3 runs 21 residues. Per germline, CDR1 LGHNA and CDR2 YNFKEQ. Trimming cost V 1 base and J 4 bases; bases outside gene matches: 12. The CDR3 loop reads CASSQGFRTSGGPGGANVLTF. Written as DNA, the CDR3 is TGTGCCAGCAGCCAAGGTTTTCGGACTAGCGGGGGGCCGGGGGGGGCCAACGTCCTGACTTTC.

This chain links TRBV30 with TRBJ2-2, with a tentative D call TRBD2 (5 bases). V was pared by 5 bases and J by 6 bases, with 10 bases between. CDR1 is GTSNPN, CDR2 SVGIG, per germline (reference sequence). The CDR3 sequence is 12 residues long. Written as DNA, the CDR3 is TGTGCCTGGGGTGGAGGATCCGGGGAGCTGTTTTTT. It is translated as CAWGGGSGELFF.

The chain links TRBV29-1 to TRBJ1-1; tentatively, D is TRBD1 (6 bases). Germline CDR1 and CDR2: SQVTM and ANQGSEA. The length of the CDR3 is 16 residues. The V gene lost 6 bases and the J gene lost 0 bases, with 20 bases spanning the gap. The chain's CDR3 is CSVRAAGAVMNTEAFF. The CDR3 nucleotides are TGCAGCGTGAGGGCCGCAGGGGCCGTCATGAACACTGAAGCTTTCTTT.

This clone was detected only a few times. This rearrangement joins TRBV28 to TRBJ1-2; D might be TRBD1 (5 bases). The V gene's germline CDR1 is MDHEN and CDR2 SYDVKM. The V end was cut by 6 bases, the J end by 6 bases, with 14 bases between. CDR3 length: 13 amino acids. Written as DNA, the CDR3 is TGTGCCAGCAGCTTGGGCAGGGTTGATGGCTACACCTTC. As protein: CASSLGRVDGYTF.

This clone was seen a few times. CDR3 coding DNA: TGTGCCAGCAGTGAATTATCGTTTCCCGAAACAGAGAATAGAATGAACACTGAAGCTTTCTTT. It yields the protein CASSELSFPETENRMNTEAFF. The chain uses TRBV2 and TRBJ1-1; D is undetermined. Germline CDR1 SNHLY, CDR2 FYNNEI. The CDR3 sequence is 21 residues long. Trimming shortened V by 2 bases and J by 0 bases, and 28 bases separated the two germline ends.

The CDR3 region is CASSRTGGERISSNQPQHF. CDR3 DNA sequence: TGTGCCAGCAGTCGTACAGGGGGCGAGCGGATTTCGAGCAATCAGCCCCAGCATTTT. The chain joins TRBV27 to TRBJ1-5; 9 nucleotides agree with TRBD1. The CDR3 extends over 19 amino acids. Germline CDR1 is MNHEY and CDR2 is SMNVEV (reference sequence). With V trimmed by 5 bases and J by 1 base, 15 bases remained unmatched.

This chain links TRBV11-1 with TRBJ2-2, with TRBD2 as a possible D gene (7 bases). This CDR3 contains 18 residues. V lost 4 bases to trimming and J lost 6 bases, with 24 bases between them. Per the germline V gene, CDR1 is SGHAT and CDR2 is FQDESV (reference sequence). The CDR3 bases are TGTGCCAGCAGCTCCGACGGGGGGCAAGATAAGGAGGCCGGGGAGCTGTTTTTT. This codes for CASSSDGGQDKEAGELFF.

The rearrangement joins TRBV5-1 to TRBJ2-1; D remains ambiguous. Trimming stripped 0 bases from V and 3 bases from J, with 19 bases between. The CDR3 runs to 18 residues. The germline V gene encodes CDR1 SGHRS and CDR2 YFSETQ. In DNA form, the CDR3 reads TGCGCCAGCAGCTTGGTACGTTCTGGTAGCAGCTACTACAATGAGCAGTTCTTC. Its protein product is CASSLVRSGSSYYNEQFF.

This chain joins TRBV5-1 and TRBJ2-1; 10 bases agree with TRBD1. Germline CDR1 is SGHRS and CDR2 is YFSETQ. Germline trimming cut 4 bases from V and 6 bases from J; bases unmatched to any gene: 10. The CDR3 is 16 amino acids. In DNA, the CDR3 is TGCGCCAGCAGCCTAGACAGGGGGCGGGTAATCAATGAGCAGTTCTTC. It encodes CASSLDRGRVINEQFF.

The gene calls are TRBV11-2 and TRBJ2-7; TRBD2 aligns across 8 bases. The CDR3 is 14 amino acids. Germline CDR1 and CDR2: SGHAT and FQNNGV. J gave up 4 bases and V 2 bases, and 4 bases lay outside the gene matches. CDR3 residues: CASSLRGGVYEQYF. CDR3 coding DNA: TGTGCCAGCAGCTTACGGGGGGGGGTATACGAGCAGTACTTC.

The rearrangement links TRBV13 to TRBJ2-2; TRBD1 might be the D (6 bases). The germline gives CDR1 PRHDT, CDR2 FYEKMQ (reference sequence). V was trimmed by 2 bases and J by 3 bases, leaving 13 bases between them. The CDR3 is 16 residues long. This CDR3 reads CASSLFSDRYTGELFF. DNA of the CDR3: TGTGCCAGCAGCTTATTTTCCGACAGGTACACCGGGGAGCTGTTTTTT. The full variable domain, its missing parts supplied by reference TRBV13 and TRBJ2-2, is AAGVIQSPRHLIKEKRETATLKCYPIPRHDTVYWYQQGPGQDPQFLISFYEKMQSDKGSIPDRFSAQQFSDYHSELNMSSLELGDSALYFCASSLFSDRYTGELFFGEGSRLTVL.